The rows below give T cell receptor beta chains drawn from one sample of a study of blood T cell repertoires in COVID-19. Clones were sequenced by immunoSEQ multiplex PCR, and TCRdb holds only the in-frame ones, with some missing. The data hold 25,000 to 35,000 clones, with 91% observed a single time. Sequencing was carried out using peripheral blood. The receptors shown here come from a human donor with active COVID-19. The donor label of this sample is uncertain. CDR3s include the opening cysteine and the closing phenylalanine or tryptophan. The order of the fields is D gene, J gene, clone size, V gene, CDR3 DNA, CDR3 protein. D genes are given only for firm matches. The size field is filled for only some rows; it gives once, few, many or a size class.

d_gene: NA
j_gene: TRBJ2-5
abundance: NA
v_gene: TRBV12-3/TRBV12-4
CDR3nt: TGTGCCAGCAGTTTTCCCCCAAAAGAGACCCAGTACTTC
CDR3aa: CASSFPPKETQYF

d_gene: NA
j_gene: TRBJ2-5
abundance: NA
v_gene: TRBV27
CDR3nt: TGTGCCAGCAAGATTGTAGGTACGGGAGAGACCCAGTACTTC
CDR3aa: CASKIVGTGETQYF

d_gene: NA
j_gene: TRBJ2-7
abundance: NA
v_gene: TRBV3-1/TRBV3-2
CDR3nt: TGTGCCAGCAGCCCCTTTCCCGAGCAGTACTTC
CDR3aa: CASSPFPEQYF

d_gene: TRBD1
j_gene: TRBJ2-3
abundance: once
v_gene: TRBV4-3
CDR3nt: TGCGCCAGCAGCCACCAAGGAGGGGGGACAGGGGTAACAGATACGCAGTATTTT
CDR3aa: CASSHQGGGTGVTDTQYF

d_gene: NA
j_gene: TRBJ1-3
abundance: NA
v_gene: TRBV7-9
CDR3nt: TGTGCCAGCAGCTCCGTCAGGGTTGCTGGAAACACCATATATTTT
CDR3aa: CASSSVRVAGNTIYF

d_gene: TRBD2
j_gene: TRBJ2-3
abundance: NA
v_gene: TRBV5-4
CDR3nt: TGTGCCAGCAGCGGGGTAGCGGGGGGGCGGACAGATACGCAGTATTTT
CDR3aa: CASSGVAGGRTDTQYF

d_gene: TRBD1
j_gene: TRBJ1-5
abundance: once
v_gene: TRBV10-3
CDR3nt: TGTGCCATCAGTGAGGCAGGGGGCAGGAATCAGCCCCAGCATTTT
CDR3aa: CAISEAGGRNQPQHF

d_gene: TRBD1
j_gene: TRBJ2-7
abundance: NA
v_gene: TRBV10-3
CDR3nt: TGTGCCGGACGAACAGGGGGCGGGGACGAGCAGTACTTC
CDR3aa: CAGRTGGGDEQYF

d_gene: TRBD1
j_gene: TRBJ2-7
abundance: NA
v_gene: TRBV7-9
CDR3nt: TGTGCCAGCAGCCCGGGACAGGTGAACTACGAGCAGTACTTC
CDR3aa: CASSPGQVNYEQYF

d_gene: NA
j_gene: TRBJ2-6
abundance: NA
v_gene: TRBV7-2
CDR3nt: TGTGCCAGCAGCCAACAGGGCGGTGGGGCCAACGTCCTGACTTTC
CDR3aa: CASSQQGGGANVLTF

d_gene: NA
j_gene: TRBJ2-7
abundance: NA
v_gene: TRBV7-2
CDR3nt: TGTGCCAGCAGCCCGAGACTAGGATCCAGCGAGCAGTACTTC
CDR3aa: CASSPRLGSSEQYF

d_gene: TRBD1
j_gene: TRBJ2-3
abundance: NA
v_gene: TRBV10-1
CDR3nt: TGCGCCAGCAGTCTAGGACAGGGGGCCTCAGATACGCAGTATTTT
CDR3aa: CASSLGQGASDTQYF

d_gene: NA
j_gene: TRBJ2-3
abundance: NA
v_gene: TRBV5-4
CDR3nt: TGTGCCAGCAGCTTGGCCGTGGGGGCAGGCAGGGGAGCAGATACGCAGTATTTT
CDR3aa: CASSLAVGAGRGADTQYF

d_gene: NA
j_gene: TRBJ1-1
abundance: NA
v_gene: TRBV10-2
CDR3nt: TGCGCCAGCAGTGAAGACAAGGCTGAAGCTTTCTTT
CDR3aa: CASSEDKAEAFF

d_gene: NA
j_gene: TRBJ2-5
abundance: few
v_gene: TRBV27
CDR3nt: TGTGCCAGCAGTTTTAGTACCCCCCAAGAGACCCAGTACTTC
CDR3aa: CASSFSTPQETQYF

d_gene: TRBD2
j_gene: TRBJ2-5
abundance: NA
v_gene: TRBV11-1
CDR3nt: TGTGCCAGCAGCTTAGAGCTAGCGGGGGGTCGGACCCAGTACTTC
CDR3aa: CASSLELAGGRTQYF

d_gene: TRBD2
j_gene: TRBJ2-7
abundance: few
v_gene: TRBV5-1
CDR3nt: TGCGCCAGCAGCCTTAGCGGGAGGGAACTTTACGAGCAGTACTTC
CDR3aa: CASSLSGRELYEQYF

d_gene: TRBD2
j_gene: TRBJ2-2
abundance: NA
v_gene: TRBV7-8
CDR3nt: TGTGCCAGCAGCTTAGTCGGGGGGAACATCGGGGAGCTGTTTTTT
CDR3aa: CASSLVGGNIGELFF

d_gene: NA
j_gene: TRBJ1-2
abundance: NA
v_gene: TRBV9
CDR3nt: TGTGCCAGCAGCACCCAGGGTACCAACAGGGGCTACACCTTC
CDR3aa: CASSTQGTNRGYTF

d_gene: TRBD2
j_gene: TRBJ2-3
abundance: NA
v_gene: TRBV30
CDR3nt: TGTGCTCCCAGTTGGTGGCTAGCGGGCCCAACAACAGATACGCAGTATTTT
CDR3aa: CAPSWWLAGPTTDTQYF

d_gene: NA
j_gene: TRBJ2-7
abundance: NA
v_gene: TRBV6-6
CDR3nt: TGTGCCAGCAGTCGGACAGTCTCCAGCTCCTACGAGCAGTACTTC
CDR3aa: CASSRTVSSSYEQYF

d_gene: TRBD1
j_gene: TRBJ1-6
abundance: NA
v_gene: TRBV9
CDR3nt: TGTGCCAGCAGTCCTCCCGGGACAGGGGAAAATAATTCACCCCTCCACTTT
CDR3aa: CASSPPGTGENNSPLHF

d_gene: NA
j_gene: TRBJ2-7
abundance: NA
v_gene: TRBV4-3
CDR3nt: TGCGCCAGCAGCCAAGATTGGCAGGGCAACGAGCAGTACTTC
CDR3aa: CASSQDWQGNEQYF

d_gene: TRBD1
j_gene: TRBJ2-2
abundance: NA
v_gene: TRBV29-1
CDR3nt: TGCAGCGTTGTGGGGACAGGGAACACCGGGGAGCTGTTTTTT
CDR3aa: CSVVGTGNTGELFF

d_gene: NA
j_gene: TRBJ2-1
abundance: NA
v_gene: TRBV5-1
CDR3nt: TGCGCCAGCAGCTTGGTACAGCCAGGTGAGCAGTTCTTC
CDR3aa: CASSLVQPGEQFF

d_gene: TRBD1
j_gene: TRBJ2-7
abundance: NA
v_gene: TRBV19
CDR3nt: TGTGCCAGTAGTATACGGGACAGCAACTACGAGCAGTACTTC
CDR3aa: CASSIRDSNYEQYF

d_gene: TRBD1
j_gene: TRBJ1-1
abundance: NA
v_gene: TRBV7-8
CDR3nt: TGTGCCAGCAGCTTAGAAAGACAGGGGGCTGTATCTGAAGCTTTCTTT
CDR3aa: CASSLERQGAVSEAFF

d_gene: NA
j_gene: TRBJ2-4
abundance: NA
v_gene: TRBV13
CDR3nt: TGTGCCAGCAGCTCCAGACTAGGTTCCCTGGGGTATCAGTACTTC
CDR3aa: CASSSRLGSLGYQYF